The entry below describes one T cell receptor (beta chain). V was clipped by 3 bases and J by 2 bases, with 7 bases between them. This CDR3 is built from 13 residues. Germline V gene lookup returns CDR1 MNHEY and CDR2 SMNVEV (reference sequence). TCRdb called the 5' RACE reads again in MiXCR, with one record for every CDR3 protein. The sample shows about 17,000 distinct CDR3 sequences, about a fifth of them seen only once. Time point reported: sample taken at primary tumor resection. Whole RNA from tumor, nontumor lung or frozen PBMC was sequenced unsorted. This sample is part of a study of spatial heterogeneity in lung cancer.

This rearrangement joins TRBV27 to TRBJ1-2, with D uncertain. Sample: PBMCs, taken at surgery. The clonotype comes from a male donor with early-stage non-small cell lung cancer. In nucleotides, the CDR3 is TGTGCCAGCAGTTTTCGACGAAACTATGGCTACACCTTC. This sequence encodes CASSFRRNYGYTF.